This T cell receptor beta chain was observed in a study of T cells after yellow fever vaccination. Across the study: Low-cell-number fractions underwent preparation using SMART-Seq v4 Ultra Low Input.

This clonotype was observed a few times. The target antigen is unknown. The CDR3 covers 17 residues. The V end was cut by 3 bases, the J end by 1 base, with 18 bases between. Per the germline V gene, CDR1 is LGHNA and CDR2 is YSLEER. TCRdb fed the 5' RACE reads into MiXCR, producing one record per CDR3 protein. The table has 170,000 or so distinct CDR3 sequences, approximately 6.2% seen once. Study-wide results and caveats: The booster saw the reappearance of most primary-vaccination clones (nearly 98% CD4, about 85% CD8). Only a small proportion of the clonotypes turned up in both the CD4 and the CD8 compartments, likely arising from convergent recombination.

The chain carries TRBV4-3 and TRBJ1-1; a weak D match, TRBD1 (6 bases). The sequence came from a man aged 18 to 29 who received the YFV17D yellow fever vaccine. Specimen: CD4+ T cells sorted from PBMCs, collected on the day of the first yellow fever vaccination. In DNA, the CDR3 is TGCGCCAGCAGCCAGTTTTCGGCAGGGGTGGGGAACACTGAAGCTTTCTTT. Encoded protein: CASSQFSAGVGNTEAFF.